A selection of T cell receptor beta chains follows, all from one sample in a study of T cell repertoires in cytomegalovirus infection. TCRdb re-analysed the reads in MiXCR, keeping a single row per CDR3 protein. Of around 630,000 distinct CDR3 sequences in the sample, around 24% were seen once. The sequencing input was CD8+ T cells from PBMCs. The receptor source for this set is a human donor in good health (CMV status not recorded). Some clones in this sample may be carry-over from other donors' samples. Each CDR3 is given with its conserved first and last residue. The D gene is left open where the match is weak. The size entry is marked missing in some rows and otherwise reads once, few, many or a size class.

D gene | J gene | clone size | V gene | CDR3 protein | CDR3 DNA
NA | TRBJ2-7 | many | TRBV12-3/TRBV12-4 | CASSLVRVNEQYF | TGTGCCAGCAGTTTGGTCAGGGTTAACGAGCAGTACTTC
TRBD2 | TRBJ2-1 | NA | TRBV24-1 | CATEGTSGGNAYNEQFF | TGTGCCACCGAAGGTACTAGCGGGGGGAACGCCTACAATGAGCAGTTCTTC
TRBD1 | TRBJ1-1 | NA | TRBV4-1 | CASSLTGGGGAFF | TGCGCCAGCAGCCTTACAGGGGGAGGTGGGGCTTTCTTT
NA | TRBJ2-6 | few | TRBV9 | CASSESTGSGANVLTF | TGTGCCAGCAGCGAGTCGACAGGCTCTGGGGCCAACGTCCTGACTTTC
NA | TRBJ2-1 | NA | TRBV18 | CASSRGTRDPYNEQFF | TGTGCCAGCTCACGAGGGACGCGGGACCCCTACAATGAGCAGTTCTTC
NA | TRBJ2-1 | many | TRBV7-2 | CASSLGFEQFF | TGTGCCAGCAGCTTAGGGTTTGAGCAGTTCTTC
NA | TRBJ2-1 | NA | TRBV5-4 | CASSWIEIPYNEQFF | TGTGCCAGCAGCTGGATAGAAATCCCTTACAATGAGCAGTTCTTC
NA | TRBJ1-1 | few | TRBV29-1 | CSVVVGNTEAFF | TGCAGCGTTGTAGTCGGGAACACTGAAGCTTTCTTT
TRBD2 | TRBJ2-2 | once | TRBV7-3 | CASSIVAGGLTGELFF | TGTGCCAGCAGCATCGTAGCGGGGGGGCTGACCGGGGAGCTGTTTTTT
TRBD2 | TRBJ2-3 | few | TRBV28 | CASIFHRGGGSPQYF | TGTGCCAGCATTTTTCACCGCGGCGGGGGGAGCCCGCAGTATTTT
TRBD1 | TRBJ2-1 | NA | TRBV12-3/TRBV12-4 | CASTDRGTNEQFF | TGTGCCAGCACCGACAGGGGGACGAATGAGCAGTTCTTC
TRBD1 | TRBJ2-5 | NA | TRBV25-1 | CASTRGPGETQYF | TGTGCCAGCACAAGGGGGCCGGGTGAGACCCAGTACTTC
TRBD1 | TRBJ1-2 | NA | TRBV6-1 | CASSYTTGFMSNYGYTF | TGTGCCAGCTCCTATACGACAGGGTTTATGAGTAACTATGGCTACACCTTC
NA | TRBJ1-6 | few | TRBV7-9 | CASSPGRGSYNSPLHF | TGTGCCAGCAGCCCGGGCCGGGGATCGTATAATTCACCCCTCCACTTT
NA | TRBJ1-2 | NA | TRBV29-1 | CSVEKGGGYTF | TGCAGCGTTGAAAAGGGGGGTGGCTACACCTTC
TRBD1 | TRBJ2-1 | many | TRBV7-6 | CASSFDRGLNNEQFF | TGTGCCAGCAGCTTTGACAGGGGGCTGAACAATGAGCAGTTCTTC
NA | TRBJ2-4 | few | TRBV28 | CASSLRQGTKNIQYF | TGTGCCAGCAGTTTACGTCAGGGGACCAAAAACATTCAGTACTTC
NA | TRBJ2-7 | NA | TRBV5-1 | CASTAALGNEQYF | TGCGCCAGCACCGCGGCCCTTGGCAACGAGCAGTACTTC
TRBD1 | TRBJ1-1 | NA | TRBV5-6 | CASSRSRDRGQGTEAFF | TGTGCCAGCAGCCGATCCCGGGACAGGGGGCAGGGCACTGAAGCTTTCTTT
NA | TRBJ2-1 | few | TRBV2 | CASSEVWDGNNEQFF | TGTGCCAGCAGTGAAGTATGGGACGGTAACAATGAGCAGTTCTTC
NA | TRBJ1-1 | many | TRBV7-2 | CASSRKYVAEAFF | TGTGCCAGCAGCCGAAAGTACGTCGCTGAAGCTTTCTTT
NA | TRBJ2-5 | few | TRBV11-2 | CASSRAGTARETQYF | TGTGCCAGCAGCCGGGCGGGGACAGCCCGGGAGACCCAGTACTTC
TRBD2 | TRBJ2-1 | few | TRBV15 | CATSRERLANEQFF | TGTGCCACCAGCAGAGAGAGACTAGCGAATGAGCAGTTCTTC
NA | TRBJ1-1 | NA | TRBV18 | CASSPPPGTHGAFF | TGTGCCAGCTCACCCCCCCCGGGGACCCATGGGGCTTTCTTT
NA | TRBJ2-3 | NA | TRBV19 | CATTGLFADTQYF | TGTGCCACAACAGGGCTCTTCGCAGATACGCAGTATTTT
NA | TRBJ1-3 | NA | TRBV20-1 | CSARATVGNTIYF | TGCAGTGCTAGAGCGACAGTCGGAAACACCATATATTTT
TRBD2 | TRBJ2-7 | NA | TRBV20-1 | CSAKGSGDYEQYF | TGCAGTGCCAAGGGTAGCGGGGACTACGAGCAGTACTTC
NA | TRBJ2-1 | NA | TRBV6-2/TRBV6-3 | CASSYSRGSNEQFF | TGTGCCAGCAGTTACTCACGGGGATCCAATGAGCAGTTCTTC